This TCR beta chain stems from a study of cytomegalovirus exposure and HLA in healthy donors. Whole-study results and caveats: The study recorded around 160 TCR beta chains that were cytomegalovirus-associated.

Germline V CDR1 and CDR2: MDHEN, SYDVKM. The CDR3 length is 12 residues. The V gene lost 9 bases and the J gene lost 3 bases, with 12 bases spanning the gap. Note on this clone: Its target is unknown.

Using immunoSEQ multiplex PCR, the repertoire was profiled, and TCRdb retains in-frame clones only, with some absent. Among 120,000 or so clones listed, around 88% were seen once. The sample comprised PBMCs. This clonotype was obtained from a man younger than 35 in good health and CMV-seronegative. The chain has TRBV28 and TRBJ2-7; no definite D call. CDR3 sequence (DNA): TGTGCCAGTATGACAAGATTCTACGAGCAGTACTTC. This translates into CASMTRFYEQYF. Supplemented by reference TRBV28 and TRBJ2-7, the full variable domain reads DVKVTQSSRYLVKRTGEKVFLECVQDMDHENMFWYRQDPGLGLRLIYFSYDVKMKEKGDIPEGYSVSREKKERFSLILESASTNQTSMYLCASMTRFYEQYFGPGTRLTVT.